The rows below give T cell receptor beta chains drawn from one sample of a study of CD8 T cells in ankylosing spondylitis. MiXCR was run by TCRdb on the 5' RACE reads, yielding one entry per CDR3 protein. The table shows 200,000 to 300,000 distinct CDR3 sequences, with 32% occurring only once. Material: blood, either unsorted or a sorted T cell fraction (not recorded which). These receptors all come from a male donor with ankylosing spondylitis or in good health (not recorded which). Both conserved end residues are part of each CDR3. D genes are given only for firm matches. The size of a clone is reported for some rows only, either as once, few or many, or as a class for expanded clones.

V: TRBV20-1
size: .
J: TRBJ2-7
D: TRBD2
DNA: TGCAGTGCTAGAGATTCGGGACTACTGGGCGAGCAGTACTTC
CDR3: CSARDSGLLGEQYF

V: TRBV6-5
size: few
J: TRBJ2-7
D: .
DNA: TGTGCCAGCAGTTACTCAGGGGGGCGGGAGCAGTACTTC
CDR3: CASSYSGGREQYF

V: TRBV12-3/TRBV12-4
size: .
J: TRBJ2-2
D: .
DNA: TGTGCCAGCAGTTCCGACAGCCGATTCACCGGGGAGCTGTTTTTT
CDR3: CASSSDSRFTGELFF

V: TRBV28
size: few
J: TRBJ1-4
D: .
DNA: TGTGCCAGCAGTATGCGGACAGCGGGGGGTGAAAAACTGTTTTTT
CDR3: CASSMRTAGGEKLFF

V: TRBV12-3/TRBV12-4
size: .
J: TRBJ1-2
D: TRBD1
DNA: TGTGCCAGCAGTTTGGTTCCCGGGACAGCCTTCCTCCATGGCTACACCTTC
CDR3: CASSLVPGTAFLHGYTF

V: TRBV5-1
size: .
J: TRBJ2-6
D: .
DNA: TGCGCCAGCAGCTTGGTCCGGGGGGCCAACGTCCTGACTTTC
CDR3: CASSLVRGANVLTF

V: TRBV7-9
size: .
J: TRBJ1-5
D: .
DNA: TGTGCCAGCAGCTTAGAGGAAGATCAGCCCCAGCATTTT
CDR3: CASSLEEDQPQHF

V: TRBV20-1
size: .
J: TRBJ1-5
D: .
DNA: TGCAGTGCCCCCGGGGGTAATAGCAATCAGCCCCAGCATTTT
CDR3: CSAPGGNSNQPQHF

V: TRBV6-1
size: .
J: TRBJ2-5
D: TRBD2
DNA: TGTGCCAGCAGCCCCGGAAGGGGAGCGGGGGGAGAGACCCAGTACTTC
CDR3: CASSPGRGAGGETQYF

V: TRBV5-6
size: .
J: TRBJ1-5
D: .
DNA: TGTGCCAGCAGCTTGGGCAGGGTGGATCAGCCCCAGCATTTT
CDR3: CASSLGRVDQPQHF

V: TRBV5-1
size: .
J: TRBJ2-1
D: TRBD2
DNA: TGCGCCAGCAGCTCGACTAGCATCTATGAGCAGTTCTTC
CDR3: CASSSTSIYEQFF

V: TRBV6-5
size: many
J: TRBJ1-1
D: .
DNA: TGTGCCAGCAGTTACTCGTCCACGAACACTGAAGCTTTCTTT
CDR3: CASSYSSTNTEAFF

V: TRBV7-3
size: many
J: TRBJ2-1
D: .
DNA: TGTGCCAGCAGCTTAACACGCAGCTACAATGAGCAGTTCTTC
CDR3: CASSLTRSYNEQFF

V: TRBV20-1
size: few
J: TRBJ2-1
D: .
DNA: TGCAGTGCTCGGGCAGGGTACAATGAGCAGTTCTTC
CDR3: CSARAGYNEQFF

V: TRBV15
size: few
J: TRBJ2-1
D: .
DNA: TGTGCCACCAGCAGAGGGACGGGCAGAAACAATGAGCAGTTCTTC
CDR3: CATSRGTGRNNEQFF

V: TRBV15
size: .
J: TRBJ2-5
D: .
DNA: TGTGCCACCAGCCCCCAATCAGGGGTCCAAGAGACCCAGTACTTC
CDR3: CATSPQSGVQETQYF

V: TRBV12-3/TRBV12-4
size: few
J: TRBJ1-6
D: .
DNA: TGTGCCAGCAGTCGCCAGGCGGCGGGTGCTGTTTCACCCCTCCACTTT
CDR3: CASSRQAAGAVSPLHF

V: TRBV11-2
size: .
J: TRBJ2-7
D: TRBD1
DNA: TGTGCCAGCAGCTTATGGGACAGAATGTACGAGCAGTACTTC
CDR3: CASSLWDRMYEQYF

V: TRBV10-3
size: .
J: TRBJ2-3
D: TRBD1
DNA: TGTGCCATCAGGCCGGGACAGGGACCAGATACGCAGTATTTT
CDR3: CAIRPGQGPDTQYF

V: TRBV29-1
size: few
J: TRBJ2-1
D: TRBD1
DNA: TGCAGCGTTGATTCGGACAGGGGGCCTGGGGATGAGCAGTTCTTC
CDR3: CSVDSDRGPGDEQFF

V: TRBV15
size: .
J: TRBJ1-2
D: TRBD1
DNA: TGTGCCACCAACCGGGACAGGTCTAACTATGGCTACACCTTC
CDR3: CATNRDRSNYGYTF

V: TRBV20-1
size: few
J: TRBJ2-1
D: TRBD1
DNA: TGCAGTGCTAGAGAGACAGGGTACAATGAGCAGTTCTTC
CDR3: CSARETGYNEQFF

V: TRBV20-1
size: few
J: TRBJ2-7
D: .
DNA: TGCAGTGCTAGAGCCGGGACCCACTACGAGCAGTACTTC
CDR3: CSARAGTHYEQYF

V: TRBV6-6
size: few
J: TRBJ2-5
D: TRBD1
DNA: TGTGCCAGCCTCCGGGACAGTCAAGAGACCCAGTACTTC
CDR3: CASLRDSQETQYF

V: TRBV12-3/TRBV12-4
size: .
J: TRBJ2-7
D: .
DNA: TGTGCCAGCAGTTTAGAGCTAGAGGGCGAGCAGTACTTC
CDR3: CASSLELEGEQYF

V: TRBV10-3
size: .
J: TRBJ2-1
D: .
DNA: TGTGCCATCAGTGAGTCTTGGAATGAGCAGTTCTTC
CDR3: CAISESWNEQFF

V: TRBV29-1
size: .
J: TRBJ2-3
D: TRBD1
DNA: TGCAGCGTGGGACAGGGGGCAGATACGCAGTATTTT
CDR3: CSVGQGADTQYF

V: TRBV5-4
size: few
J: TRBJ2-3
D: .
DNA: TGTGCCAGCAGCTTCCGGGATAATATAGGGCGAAGGGGCACAGATACGCAGTATTTT
CDR3: CASSFRDNIGRRGTDTQYF

V: TRBV7-9
size: .
J: TRBJ2-5
D: .
DNA: TGTGCCAGCGGCCCCCCCCTACTACAGGTCGAGAGAGAGACCCAGTACTTC
CDR3: CASGPPLLQVERETQYF

V: TRBV20-1
size: few
J: TRBJ2-3
D: TRBD1
DNA: TGCAGTGCTAGCTTCGGCAGGGGGTTGTATTCAGATACGCAGTATTTT
CDR3: CSASFGRGLYSDTQYF

V: TRBV7-9
size: few
J: TRBJ2-3
D: TRBD1
DNA: TGTGCCAGCAGCTTACAGGGGGTTGACACAGATACGCAGTATTTT
CDR3: CASSLQGVDTDTQYF

V: TRBV20-1
size: few
J: TRBJ1-2
D: TRBD1
DNA: TGCAGTGCTAGGGGGGGGACAGGTGGCGATGACTATGGCTACACCTTC
CDR3: CSARGGTGGDDYGYTF

V: TRBV9
size: .
J: TRBJ1-2
D: .
DNA: TGTGCCAGCAGCTTGAACGGAGGCTACACCTTC
CDR3: CASSLNGGYTF

V: TRBV5-6
size: few
J: TRBJ2-1
D: .
DNA: TGTGCCAGCAGCCAAGCTAAACCGAAGGGCGGTGAGCAGTTCTTC
CDR3: CASSQAKPKGGEQFF

V: TRBV5-6
size: .
J: TRBJ2-1
D: TRBD2
DNA: TGTGCCAGCGCCCCCTTGGGGGGGGCCTACAATGAGCAGTTCTTC
CDR3: CASAPLGGAYNEQFF

V: TRBV12-3/TRBV12-4
size: few
J: TRBJ2-4
D: TRBD1
DNA: TGTGCCAGCAGCGTCGACCAGGGGGTCGACATTCAGTACTTC
CDR3: CASSVDQGVDIQYF

V: TRBV5-1
size: .
J: TRBJ2-7
D: TRBD1
DNA: TGCGCCAGCAGCTCGACAGGGGATGCGACCTACGAGCAGTACTTC
CDR3: CASSSTGDATYEQYF

V: TRBV5-1
size: .
J: TRBJ2-1
D: .
DNA: TGCGCCAGCAGCCGCGAAGACTACTCCTACAATGAGCAGTTCTTC
CDR3: CASSREDYSYNEQFF

V: TRBV20-1
size: .
J: TRBJ1-2
D: TRBD1
DNA: TGCAGTGCTCGTACAGGGGCCGCCTCAGGCTACACCTTC
CDR3: CSARTGAASGYTF

V: TRBV20-1
size: few
J: TRBJ1-2
D: .
DNA: TGCAGTGCTAGGATTCGGGGCCTGGGGTATGGCTACACCTTC
CDR3: CSARIRGLGYGYTF

V: TRBV3-1
size: .
J: TRBJ1-1
D: .
DNA: TGTGCCAGCAGCCAGGCCGGGACACGGGAAGCTTTCTTT
CDR3: CASSQAGTREAFF

V: TRBV10-3
size: .
J: TRBJ2-5
D: TRBD1
DNA: TGTGCCATCAGTGCGGACAGGCAAGAGACCCAGTACTTC
CDR3: CAISADRQETQYF

V: TRBV7-2
size: few
J: TRBJ2-7
D: TRBD1
DNA: TGTGCCAGCAGCGGACAGGACAGGAGCGAGCAGTACTTC
CDR3: CASSGQDRSEQYF

V: TRBV20-1
size: many
J: TRBJ1-1
D: TRBD1
DNA: TGCAGTGCTAGAACCGACAGGGACCATGAAGCTTTCTTT
CDR3: CSARTDRDHEAFF

V: TRBV6-1
size: few
J: TRBJ2-1
D: .
DNA: TGTGCCAGCAGGACTGGGAGCTCCTACAATGAGCAGTTCTTC
CDR3: CASRTGSSYNEQFF

V: TRBV6-1
size: few
J: TRBJ2-1
D: .
DNA: TGTGCCAGCAGCCTAGGGCCAGGGGTCGGTTACAATGAGCAGTTCTTC
CDR3: CASSLGPGVGYNEQFF

V: TRBV12-3/TRBV12-4
size: .
J: TRBJ2-2
D: .
DNA: TGTGCCAGCAGTTTAGCGCCGAGGGGACCAGGCGGGGAGCTGTTTTTT
CDR3: CASSLAPRGPGGELFF

V: TRBV10-3
size: few
J: TRBJ1-2
D: TRBD1
DNA: TGTGCCATCAGGGGACAGGGTGGCTATGGCTACACCTTC
CDR3: CAIRGQGGYGYTF